These 11 T cell receptor beta chains were all obtained from the same sample, sequenced in a study of shared clonotypes between healthy human individuals. Assay: immunoSEQ multiplex PCR; the TCRdb copy retains only in-frame clones and omits some. The data contain around 750,000 clones, over 65% of them singletons. The specimen was memory CD4+ T cells sorted from blood. Subset denoted: CD45RA-negative fraction. Source of these receptors: a woman aged 25 to 45 in good health.

About this clone: A junction end diverges from the germline sequence, so it may reflect a read error. The rearrangement links TRBV6-5 to TRBJ2-5; no reliable D call. This CDR3 has 13 residues. CDR1 and CDR2 from the germline V gene are MNHEY and SVGAGI. CDR3 sequence reads: CASSYAVVQTQYF. Here the CDR3 DNA reads TGCGCCAGCAGTTACGCGGTTGTCCAGACCCAGTACTTC.

The V gene is TRBV27, the J gene TRBJ1-1; no firm D call. The CDR3 is 14 amino acids. V shed 6 bases and J shed 7 bases, with 18 bases lying between them. Germline CDR1 reads MNHEY; CDR2 reads SMNVEV (reference sequence). This CDR3 is CASRDGTDPFEAFF. The CDR3, as DNA: TGTGCCAGCAGAGATGGTACAGACCCATTTGAAGCTTTCTTT.

The genes are TRBV5-1 and TRBJ2-5; maybe TRBD2 (6 bases). The CDR3 has 14 amino acids. V dropped 4 bases and J dropped 4 bases, with 14 bases sitting between them. Germline CDR1 is SGHRS and CDR2 is YFSETQ. CDR3: CASSMGGEPETQYF. CDR3 bases: TGCGCCAGCAGCATGGGGGGAGAACCAGAGACCCAGTACTTC.

The chain recombines TRBV7-6 with TRBJ2-3; tentative D call: TRBD2 (5 bases). Between the trimmed V and J ends, which lost 0 bases and 5 bases, there was a span of 15 bases. In germline, CDR1 is SGHVS, CDR2 FNYEAQ. The CDR3 sequence is 16 residues long. The CDR3 spells CASSLAGLRAGDTQYF. The CDR3 nucleotides are TGTGCCAGCAGCTTAGCGGGTCTCCGGGCGGGAGATACGCAGTATTTT.

This sequence joins TRBV4-1 and TRBJ1-6, with a weak D call TRBD1 (6 bases). Germline assignment: CDR1 MGHRA and CDR2 YSYEKL. Trimming shortened V by 1 base and J by 11 bases, and 12 bases separated the two germline ends. CDR3 length: 14 amino acids. CDR3 in amino acids: CASSQGQEHTPLHF. CDR3 bases: TGCGCCAGCAGCCAAGGACAGGAACATACACCCCTCCACTTT.

Only a few counts were recorded for this clone. This chain joins TRBV19 and TRBJ1-5, with 11 bases matching TRBD1. Germline-derived CDR1 and CDR2 are LNHDA and SQIVND (reference sequence). CDR3 length equals 13 residues. The trim removed 8 bases at V and 7 bases at J, leaving 4 bases unmatched. The CDR3 bases are TGTGCCAGTGGACAGGGGGCAGGACAGCCCCAGCATTTT. This translates into CASGQGAGQPQHF.

The chain carries TRBV2 and TRBJ2-5; D is possibly TRBD1 or TRBD2 (5 bases each). V was cut by 2 bases and J by 4 bases, with 17 bases left in between. CDR1 SNHLY and CDR2 FYNNEI come from the germline V gene. This CDR3 has 16 residues. The CDR3 DNA is TGTGCCAGCAGTGAAAGGACCGGGGCAGGAGGAGAGACCCAGTACTTC. Translation gives CASSERTGAGGETQYF.

About this clone: This probably arose from a read error, given a far larger clone one base away. The same CDR3 is also encoded by other DNA sequences in this sample. The chain joins TRBV6-5 to TRBJ2-3; D gene ambiguous. This CDR3 has 11 residues. The V end was cut by 2 bases, the J end by 5 bases, with 2 bases between. Germline V CDR1 and CDR2: MNHEY, SVGAGI. In DNA, the CDR3 is TGTGCCAGCAGTTACGAAGATACGCAGTATTTT. This gives the protein CASSYEDTQYF.

The genes are TRBV6-5 and TRBJ2-7; D might be TRBD2 (5 bases). The V gene's germline CDR1 is MNHEY and CDR2 SVGAGI. This CDR3 comprises 14 residues. Trimming shortened V by 6 bases and J by 2 bases, and 14 bases separated the two germline ends. In nucleotides, the CDR3 is TGTGCCAGCAGCCCACCATACGGGACCTACGAGCAGTACTTC. It is translated as CASSPPYGTYEQYF.

The genes are TRBV6-1 and TRBJ1-5, with 7 bases lining up with TRBD1. With V trimmed by 6 bases and J by 2 bases, 4 bases remained unmatched. CDR1 is MNHNS, CDR2 SASEGT, per germline. This CDR3 region has 14 residues. The CDR3 DNA is TGTGCCAGCAGAGACAGGGCTGGCAATCAGCCCCAGCATTTT. Its translation is CASRDRAGNQPQHF.

In DNA form, the CDR3 reads TGTGCCAGCAGCGGAACGGCGGGAGCGAGGGCCTACGAGCAGTACTTC. Encoded protein: CASSGTAGARAYEQYF. The chain employs TRBV7-2 and TRBJ2-7, with 7 bases that match TRBD2. The CDR3 extends over 16 amino acids. Trimming took 5 bases from V and 2 from J; bases not matched to a gene: 12. Germline V gives CDR1 SGHTA, CDR2 FQGNSA.